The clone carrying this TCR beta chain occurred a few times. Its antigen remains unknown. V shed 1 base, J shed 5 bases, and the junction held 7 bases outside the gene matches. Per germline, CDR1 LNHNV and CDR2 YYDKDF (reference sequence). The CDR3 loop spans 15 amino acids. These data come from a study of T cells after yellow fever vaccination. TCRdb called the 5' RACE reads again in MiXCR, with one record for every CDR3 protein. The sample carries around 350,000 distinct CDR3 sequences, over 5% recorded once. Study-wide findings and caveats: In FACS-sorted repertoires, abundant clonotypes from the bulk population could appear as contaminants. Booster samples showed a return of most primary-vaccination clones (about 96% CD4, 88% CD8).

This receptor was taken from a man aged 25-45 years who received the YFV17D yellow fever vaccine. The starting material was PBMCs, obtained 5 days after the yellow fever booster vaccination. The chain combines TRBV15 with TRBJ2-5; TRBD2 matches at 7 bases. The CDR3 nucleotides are TGTGCCACCAGCAGAGGGGCGGGAGTTATCGAGACCCAGTACTTC. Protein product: CATSRGAGVIETQYF.